This TCR beta chain is drawn from a study of blood T cell repertoires in COVID-19. In assigning cohorts, the study relied on participant-reported clinical history. CDR3 length equals 11 residues. Trimming removed 3 bases from V and 6 bases from J, with 6 bases in between. Germline CDR1 MDHEN, CDR2 SYDVKM. In the original analysis: Counts of nucleated cells, estimated from reference gene primer amplification, were obtained. Generated by immunoSEQ multiplex PCR, the TCRdb table keeps only in-frame clones and is missing some. V, J and clone size were drawn from that table, and D and trimming were deduced from the DNA. Of 320,000 or so clones listed, around 85% were seen once; the top ten hold under 2%.

This TCR was sampled from a woman under 40 who had been exposed to COVID-19. This sequence joins TRBV28 and TRBJ2-7; possibly TRBD2 for D (5 bases). Input material: PBMCs or T cells enriched from blood (not recorded which). The CDR3 DNA is TGTGCCAGCAGTTTTAGCGTCGAGCAGTACTTC. Encoded protein: CASSFSVEQYF.